Listed below are T cell receptor beta chains from one sample, sequenced in a study of T cell responses to AZD1222 COVID-19 vaccine. The table came from immunoSEQ multiplex PCR; TCRdb's copy has only in-frame clones and leaves some out. The sample yields approximately 270,000 clones, around 93% seen once. The sequencing here drew on peripheral blood, taken 28 days after the second AZD1222 dose. These receptors originate from an adult who received the AZD1222 COVID-19 vaccine. The CDR3 runs from the conserved cysteine through the conserved F or W. The order of the fields is CDR3 protein, V gene, J gene.

CDR3: CASSLYRGNEQFF
V: TRBV27
J: TRBJ2-1

CDR3: CASRLEGVLAKNIQYF
V: TRBV19
J: TRBJ2-4

CDR3: CASSLVGQPQHF
V: TRBV27
J: TRBJ1-5

CDR3: CASSPTPASHEQYF
V: TRBV5-1
J: TRBJ2-7

CDR3: CASSLRDGYTF
V: TRBV7-9
J: TRBJ1-2

CDR3: CASSTYRGANSPLHF
V: TRBV28
J: TRBJ1-6

CDR3: CASSLDRVGSPLHF
V: TRBV5-1
J: TRBJ1-6

CDR3: CASSLVRGDLGEQYF
V: TRBV5-5
J: TRBJ2-7

CDR3: CASSQEGGYEQYF
V: TRBV4-1
J: TRBJ2-7

CDR3: CASSQDENSPLHF
V: TRBV3-1/TRBV3-2
J: TRBJ1-6

CDR3: CASSSLTSGPYEQYF
V: TRBV27
J: TRBJ2-7

CDR3: CASSPAGLAQETQYF
V: TRBV3-1/TRBV3-2
J: TRBJ2-5

CDR3: CASRVGGPYGYTF
V: TRBV28
J: TRBJ1-2

CDR3: CASTSGRSGGELFF
V: TRBV5-1
J: TRBJ2-2

CDR3: CASSLLGGAGEKLFF
V: TRBV9
J: TRBJ1-4

CDR3: CASSYSGQVGASPLHF
V: TRBV6-5
J: TRBJ1-6

CDR3: CASSLVAGGTRREQYF
V: TRBV11-2
J: TRBJ2-7

CDR3: CASRDSLTGELFF
V: TRBV7-9
J: TRBJ2-2

CDR3: CASSPNKGVLNTEAFF
V: TRBV10-1
J: TRBJ1-1

CDR3: CASSPGSGSADTQYF
V: TRBV18
J: TRBJ2-3

CDR3: CASSYLAGGYNEQFF
V: TRBV6-2/TRBV6-3
J: TRBJ2-1

CDR3: CASSHTGTSGGADTQYF
V: TRBV3-1/TRBV3-2
J: TRBJ2-3

CDR3: CASSLGDNSPLHF
V: TRBV5-1
J: TRBJ1-6

CDR3: CASSSDGNTEAFF
V: TRBV2
J: TRBJ1-1

CDR3: CASSLKGRGGGPEAFF
V: TRBV5-1
J: TRBJ1-1

CDR3: CASSLVGLNGYTF
V: TRBV7-2
J: TRBJ1-2

CDR3: CASSPGAGAFSGNTIYF
V: TRBV4-2
J: TRBJ1-3

CDR3: CAISEVRGSSYNEQFF
V: TRBV10-3
J: TRBJ2-1